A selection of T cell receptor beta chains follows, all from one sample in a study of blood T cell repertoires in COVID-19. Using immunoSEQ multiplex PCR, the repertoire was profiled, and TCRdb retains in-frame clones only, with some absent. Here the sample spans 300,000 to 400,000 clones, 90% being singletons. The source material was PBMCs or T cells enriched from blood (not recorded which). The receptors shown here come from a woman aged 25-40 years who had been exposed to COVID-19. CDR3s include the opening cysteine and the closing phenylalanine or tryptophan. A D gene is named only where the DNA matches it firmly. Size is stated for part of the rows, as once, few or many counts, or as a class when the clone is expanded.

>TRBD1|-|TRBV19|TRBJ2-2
TGTGCCAGTAGTCCTACAGGGGGCACCGGGGAGCTGTTTTTT
CASSPTGGTGELFF
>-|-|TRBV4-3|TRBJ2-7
TGCGCCAGCAGCCAAGATCTGGGCCAGGGGCGTAGCGAGCAGTACTTC
CASSQDLGQGRSEQYF
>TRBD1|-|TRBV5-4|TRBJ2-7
TGTGCCAGCAGCTCCGACAGGGGATGGCAGTACTTC
CASSSDRGWQYF
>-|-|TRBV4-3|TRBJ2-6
TGCGCCAGCAGCCAGTACACAGGGTCCTCTGGGGCCAACGTCCTGACTTTC
CASSQYTGSSGANVLTF
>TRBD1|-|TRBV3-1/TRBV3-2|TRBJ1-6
TGTGCCAGCAGCCACCGACAGGGACGCAATTCACCCCTCCACTTT
CASSHRQGRNSPLHF
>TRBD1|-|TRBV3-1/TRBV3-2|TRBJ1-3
TGTGCCAGCAGCCCGAGAGGGACAGCTGGAAACACCATATATTTT
CASSPRGTAGNTIYF
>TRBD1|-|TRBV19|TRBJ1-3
TGTGCCGCAACGGGACAGAAATTCTTCTCTGGAAACACCATATATTTT
CAATGQKFFSGNTIYF
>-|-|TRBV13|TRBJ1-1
TGTGCCAGCAGCCCTGCGGGGGGGTGGACGGAATTGAACACTGAAGCTTTCTTT
CASSPAGGWTELNTEAFF
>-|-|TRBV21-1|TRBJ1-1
TGTGCCAGCAGCAAAGGGGCAGGGGGGAACACTGAAGCTTTCTTT
CASSKGAGGNTEAFF
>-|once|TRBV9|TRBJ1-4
TGTGCCAGCAGCCTACAGGGATTTAATGAAAAACTGTTTTTT
CASSLQGFNEKLFF
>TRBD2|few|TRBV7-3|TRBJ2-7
TGTGCCAGCAGCTTAAACCGCGTAGGGAGGGCCTACGAGCAGTACTTC
CASSLNRVGRAYEQYF
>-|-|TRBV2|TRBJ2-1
TGTGCCAGCAGTGACGGAGGTGAGCAGTTCTTC
CASSDGGEQFF
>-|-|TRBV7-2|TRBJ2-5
TGTGCCAGCAGCTTACGAGTACAAGAGACCCAGTACTTC
CASSLRVQETQYF
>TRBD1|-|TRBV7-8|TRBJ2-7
TGTGCCAGCAGTTCGACAGGGAAGTACGAGCAGTACTTC
CASSSTGKYEQYF
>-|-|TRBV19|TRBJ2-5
TGTGCCAGTAGCCTCGAACAGGAGGAGACCCAGTACTTC
CASSLEQEETQYF
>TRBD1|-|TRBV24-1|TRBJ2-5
TGTGCCACCAGTGATCTCGTCGCCGACAGGGGGCTGGAGACCCAGTACTTC
CATSDLVADRGLETQYF
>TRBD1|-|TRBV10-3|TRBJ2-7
TGTGCCATCAGTGATCTGACAGGGCCAAAACTCGAGCAGTACTTC
CAISDLTGPKLEQYF
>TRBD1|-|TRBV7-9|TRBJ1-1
TGTGCCAGCAGCTTAGTGACAGGGATGCTCATGAACACTGAAGCTTTCTTT
CASSLVTGMLMNTEAFF
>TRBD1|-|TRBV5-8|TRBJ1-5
TGTGCCAGCAGCTTGGCCCCCGGGACAGGGAATCAGCCCCAGCATTTT
CASSLAPGTGNQPQHF
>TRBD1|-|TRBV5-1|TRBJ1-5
TGCGCCAGCAGCCCAGGGACAGCTGGCAATCAGCCCCAGCATTTT
CASSPGTAGNQPQHF
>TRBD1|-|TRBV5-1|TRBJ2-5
TGCGCCAGCAGCACCAGCACAGGGGCCTACCAAGAGACCCAGTACTTC
CASSTSTGAYQETQYF
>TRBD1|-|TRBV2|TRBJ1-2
TGTGCCAGCAGCCCAAACAGGGGGCCGTATACCCATAATGGCTACACCTTC
CASSPNRGPYTHNGYTF
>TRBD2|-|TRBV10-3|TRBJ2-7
TGTGCCATCAGTGAGAGGCGGGGGGGGTACGAGCAGTACTTC
CAISERRGGYEQYF
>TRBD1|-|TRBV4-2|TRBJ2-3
TGTGCCAGCAGCCTTCCCAGGGGGAGAGATACGCAGTATTTT
CASSLPRGRDTQYF
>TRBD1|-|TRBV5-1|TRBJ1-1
TGCGCCAGCGGACAGGGAGGGGGAAGTACTGAAGCTTTCTTT
CASGQGGGSTEAFF
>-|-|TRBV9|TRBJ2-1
TGTGCCAGCAGCGTAGCGAATAGCGGCTCCTACAATGAGCAGTTCTTC
CASSVANSGSYNEQFF
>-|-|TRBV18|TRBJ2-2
TGTGCCAGCTCTCGTCCGGGACACCCCACCGGGGAGCTGTTTTTT
CASSRPGHPTGELFF
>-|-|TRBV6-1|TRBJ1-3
TGTGCCAGCAGTGACCCGGGGGGGCTATCTGGAAACACCATATATTTT
CASSDPGGLSGNTIYF
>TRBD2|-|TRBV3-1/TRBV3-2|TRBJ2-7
TGTGCCAGCAGCCAATACGTTAGCGGGAGAGACTCCGAGCAGTACTTC
CASSQYVSGRDSEQYF
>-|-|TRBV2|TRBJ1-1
TGTGCCAGCAGTGTACAGGGGAACACTGAAGCTTTCTTT
CASSVQGNTEAFF
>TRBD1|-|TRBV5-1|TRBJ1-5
TGCGCCAGCAGCTTGGGTGCCGGGACAGGGACCAATCAGCCCCAGCATTTT
CASSLGAGTGTNQPQHF
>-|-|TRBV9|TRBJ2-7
TGTGCCAGCAGCGTAGATGGCTTAACCTACGAGCAGTACTTC
CASSVDGLTYEQYF
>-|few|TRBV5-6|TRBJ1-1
TGTGCCAGCAGCTCTCTTAGCGCTGAAGCTTTCTTT
CASSSLSAEAFF
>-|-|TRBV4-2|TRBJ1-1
TGTGCCAGCAGCCAAGATACCGGGGGAAACACTGAAGCTTTCTTT
CASSQDTGGNTEAFF
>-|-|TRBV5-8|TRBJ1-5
TGTGCCAGCAGCTTGGGACTGCCCGGGGATCAGCCCCAGCATTTT
CASSLGLPGDQPQHF
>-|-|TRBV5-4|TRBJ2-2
TGTGCCAGCAGCTTCGAAGCGCCCACTTTCCCCGGGGAGCTGTTTTTT
CASSFEAPTFPGELFF
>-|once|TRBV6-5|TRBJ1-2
TGTGCCAGCAGTTTGGAGGGCAGCTATGGCTACACCTTC
CASSLEGSYGYTF